This T cell receptor (beta chain) is drawn from a study of T cells after yellow fever vaccination. Looking at the study overall: Fractions with few cells were prepared using SMART-Seq v4 Ultra Low Input. Regarding the study as a whole: The secondary response showed a weaker magnitude and a faster peak, day 5 versus 15.

Concerning this clonotype itself: No antigen is known for it.

Template switching by 5'RACE produced TCR cDNA, adding a universal primer site and UMIs. Each CDR3 protein is one row after TCRdb ran MiXCR on the 5' RACE reads. In the table there are hundreds of thousands of distinct CDR3 sequences, approximately 13% of which are singletons. Trimming took off 2 bases at V and 5 bases at J, with 9 bases between the two ends. Per the germline V gene, CDR1 is SGHRS and CDR2 is YFSETQ. This CDR3 region has 13 residues. The rearrangement links TRBV5-1 to TRBJ2-3; D gene uncertain. The sample consisted of PBMCs, taken on the day of the yellow fever booster vaccination. This receptor was identified in a man aged 25 to 45 who received the YFV17D yellow fever vaccine. Here the CDR3 DNA reads TGCGCCAGCAGCTTCGACCGCCGAGATACGCAGTATTTT. Its translation is CASSFDRRDTQYF.